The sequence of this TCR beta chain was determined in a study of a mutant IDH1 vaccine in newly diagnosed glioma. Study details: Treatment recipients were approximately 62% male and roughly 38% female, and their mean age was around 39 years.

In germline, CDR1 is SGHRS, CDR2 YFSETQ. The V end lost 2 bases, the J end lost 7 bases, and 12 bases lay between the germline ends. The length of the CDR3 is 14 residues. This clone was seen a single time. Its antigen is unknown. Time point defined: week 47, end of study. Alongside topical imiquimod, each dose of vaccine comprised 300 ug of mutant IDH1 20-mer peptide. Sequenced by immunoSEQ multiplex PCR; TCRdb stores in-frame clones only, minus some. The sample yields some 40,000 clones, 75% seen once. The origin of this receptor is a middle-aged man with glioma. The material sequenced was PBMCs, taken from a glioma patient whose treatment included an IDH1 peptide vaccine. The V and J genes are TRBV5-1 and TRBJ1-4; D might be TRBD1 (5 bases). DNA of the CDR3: TGCGCCAGCAGCTTTGGTCAGGGTGGTGAAAAACTGTTTTTT. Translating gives CASSFGQGGEKLFF.